One and the same sample provided the 14 T cell receptor beta chains below, sequenced in a study of monozygotic twins with inflammatory bowel disease. TCRdb reworked the 5' RACE reads into one entry per CDR3 protein, no DNA. The sample table includes roughly 160,000 distinct CDR3 sequences. The specimen was blood. The receptors were sampled from a human donor with ulcerative colitis or Crohn's disease, or a healthy co-twin of an affected twin (not recorded which).

V gene TRBV6-1 combines with J gene TRBJ2-6; TCRdb selects TRBD1, and the lack of DNA leaves this call unchecked. Germline V gene sequence: CDR1 MNHNS, CDR2 SASEGT. The CDR3 length is 15 residues. CDR3 residues: CATDRSLSGANVLTF.

This chain uses TRBV30 with TRBJ2-5. CDR1 is GTSNPN, CDR2 SVGIG, per germline (reference sequence). CDR3 length: 12 amino acids. This CDR3 is CAWCYGQETQYF.

The chain joins TRBV7-2 to TRBJ1-2; TCRdb outputs TRBD1, but without DNA this stays unchecked. CDR3 length: 13 residues. Per germline, CDR1 SGHTA and CDR2 FQGNSA. The CDR3 here is CASSDRVNYGYTF. The full variable domain, in which reference TRBV7-2 and TRBJ1-2 provide the parts outside the CDR3, is GAGVSQSPSNKVTEKGKDVELRCDPISGHTALYWYRQSLGQGLEFLIYFQGNSAPDKSGLPSDRFSAERTGGSVSTLTIQRTQQEDSAVYLCASSDRVNYGYTFGSGTRLTVV.

V and J are TRBV5-1 and TRBJ2-2. This CDR3 has 16 residues. CDR1 is SGHRS and CDR2 is YFSETQ in the germline V gene. The CDR3 spells CASSLGVVANTGELFF.

This chain joins TRBV28 and TRBJ2-3; there is no DNA to check the TCRdb D call of TRBD2. The V gene's germline CDR1 is MDHEN and CDR2 SYDVKM. The CDR3 covers 16 residues. CDR3 sequence: CASSTPLAGGTDTQYF.

The genes are TRBV5-5 and TRBJ1-3; without DNA, the TCRdb call of TRBD1 cannot be checked. The CDR3 length is 16 residues. Germline V lookup: CDR1 SGHKS, CDR2 YYEKEE (reference sequence). The CDR3 is CASSNTTGPYGNTIYF.

This chain joins TRBV7-2 and TRBJ2-7; TCRdb lists TRBD1, though no DNA is available to test this call. Looked up from germline, CDR1 is SGHTA and CDR2 is FQGNSA. This CDR3 comprises 12 residues. CDR3 loop: CASRTGGFEQYF.

The chain has TRBV5-1 and TRBJ1-2. From germline, CDR1 is SGHRS and CDR2 YFSETQ. There are 15 residues in the CDR3. The CDR3: CASSLGPVGIDGYTF.

The chain is built from TRBV19 and TRBJ2-1; TCRdb reports TRBD2, a call that lacks DNA to check it against. The CDR3 length is 16 residues. Germline CDR1 LNHDA, CDR2 SQIVND (reference sequence). CDR3 protein: CASSPPPATPYNEQFF.

The chain has TRBV2 and TRBJ1-2; the D gene TCRdb calls, TRBD1, cannot be checked with no DNA. The CDR3 contains 14 residues. Germline V gives CDR1 SNHLY, CDR2 FYNNEI. The CDR3 region is CASSAGQHNYGYTF. Drawing the rest from reference TRBV2 and TRBJ1-2, the complete variable domain is EPEVTQTPSHQVTQMGQEVILRCVPISNHLYFYWYRQILGQKVEFLVSFYNNEISEKSEIFDDQFSVERPDGSNFTLKIRSTKLEDSAMYFCASSAGQHNYGYTFGSGTRLTVV.

This chain uses TRBV4-3 with TRBJ2-3; checking the TCRdb D call of TRBD2 is not possible without DNA. Germline-derived CDR1 and CDR2 are LGHNA and YSLEER. This CDR3 has 16 amino acids. This CDR3 is CASSQDPREGTDTQYF.

V and J are TRBV4-3 and TRBJ1-2; without DNA, the TCRdb call of TRBD1 cannot be checked. The CDR3 loop spans 14 amino acids. Germline V gene sequence: CDR1 LGHNA, CDR2 YSLEER. CDR3 protein: CASSQDRGHGGYTF.

The chain links TRBV19 to TRBJ2-1. The CDR3 sequence is 16 residues long. Looked up from germline, CDR1 is LNHDA and CDR2 is SQIVND (reference sequence). The chain's CDR3 is CASSIITGNSYNEQFF.

The chain couples TRBV25-1 to TRBJ2-3; as DNA is missing, the TRBD1 call by TCRdb cannot be tested. In germline, CDR1 is MGHDK, CDR2 SYGVNS. The CDR3 is made up of 13 amino acids. The CDR3 here is CASSGGGTDTQYF.